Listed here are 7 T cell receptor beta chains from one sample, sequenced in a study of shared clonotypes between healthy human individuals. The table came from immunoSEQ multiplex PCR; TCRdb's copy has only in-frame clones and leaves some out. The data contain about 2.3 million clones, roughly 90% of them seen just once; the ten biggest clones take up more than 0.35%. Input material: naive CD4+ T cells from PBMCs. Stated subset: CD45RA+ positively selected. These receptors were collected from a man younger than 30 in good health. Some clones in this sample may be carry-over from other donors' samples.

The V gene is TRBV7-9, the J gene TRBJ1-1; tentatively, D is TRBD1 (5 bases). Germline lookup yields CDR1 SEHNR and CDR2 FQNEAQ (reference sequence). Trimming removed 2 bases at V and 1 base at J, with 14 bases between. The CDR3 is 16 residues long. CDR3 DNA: TGTGCCAGCAGCTTAAGGGTTCAGGGACCGAACACTGAAGCTTTCTTT. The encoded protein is CASSLRVQGPNTEAFF.

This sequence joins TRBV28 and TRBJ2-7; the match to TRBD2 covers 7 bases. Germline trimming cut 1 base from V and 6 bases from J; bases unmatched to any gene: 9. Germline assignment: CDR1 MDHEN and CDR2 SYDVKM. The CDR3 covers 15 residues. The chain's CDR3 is CASSLFGLAVGEQYF. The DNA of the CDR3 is TGTGCCAGCAGTTTATTCGGGCTAGCGGTGGGCGAGCAGTACTTC.

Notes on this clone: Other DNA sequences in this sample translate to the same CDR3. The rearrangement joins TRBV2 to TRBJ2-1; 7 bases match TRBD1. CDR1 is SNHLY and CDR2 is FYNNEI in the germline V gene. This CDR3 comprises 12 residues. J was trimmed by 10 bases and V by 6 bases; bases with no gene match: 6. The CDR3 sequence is CASSRQGNEQFF. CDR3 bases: TGTGCCAGCAGCCGACAGGGTAACGAGCAGTTCTTC.

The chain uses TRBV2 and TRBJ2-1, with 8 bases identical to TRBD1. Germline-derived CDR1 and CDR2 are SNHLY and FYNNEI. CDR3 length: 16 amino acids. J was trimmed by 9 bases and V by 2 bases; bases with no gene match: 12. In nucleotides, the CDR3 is TGTGCCAGCAGTGAAAGACAGGGGTTATTGTTTGCTGAGCAGTTCTTC. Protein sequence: CASSERQGLLFAEQFF.

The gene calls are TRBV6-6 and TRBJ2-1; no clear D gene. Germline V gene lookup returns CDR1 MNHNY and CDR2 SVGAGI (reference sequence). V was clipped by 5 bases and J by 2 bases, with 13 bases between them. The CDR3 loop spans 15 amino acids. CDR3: CASSTKIATYNEQFF. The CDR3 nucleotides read TGTGCCAGCAGTACAAAAATAGCCACCTACAATGAGCAGTTCTTC.

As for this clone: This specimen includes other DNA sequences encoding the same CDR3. The CDR3 coding sequence is TGCAGCGGTGGAAGGGACACTGAAGCTTTCTTT. This encodes CSGGRDTEAFF. The chain links TRBV29-1 to TRBJ1-1; D is unresolved. The CDR3 has 11 amino acids. Germline lookup yields CDR1 SQVTM and CDR2 ANQGSEA. V gave up 7 bases and J gave up 3 bases, with 9 bases separating them. The variable domain in full, with the rest retrieved from reference TRBV29-1 and TRBJ1-1, is SAVISQKPSRDICQRGTSLTIQCQVDSQVTMMFWYRQQPGQSLTLIATANQGSEATYESGFVIDKFPISRPNLTFSTLTVSNMSPEDSSIYLCSGGRDTEAFFGQGTRLTVV.

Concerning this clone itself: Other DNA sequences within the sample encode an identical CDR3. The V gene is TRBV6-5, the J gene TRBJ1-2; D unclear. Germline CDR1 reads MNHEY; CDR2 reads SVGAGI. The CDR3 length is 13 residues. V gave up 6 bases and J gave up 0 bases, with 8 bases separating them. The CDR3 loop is CASRETANYGYTF. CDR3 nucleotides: TGTGCCAGCAGGGAGACGGCTAACTATGGCTACACCTTC.